This entry concerns a single TCR beta chain. The CDR3 loop spans 14 amino acids. Germline V gene data show CDR1 as SNHLY and CDR2 as FYNNEI. The V and J ends lost 3 bases and 2 bases, in that order; junction bases with no gene match: 2. The sample originates from a study of blood T cell repertoires in COVID-19. Study as a whole: Sites across the United States, Italy and Spain contributed samples from acute and convalescent COVID-19. Sources were T cells, B-cell-depleted T cells, or PBMCs; the material itself was cDNA or gDNA.

Profiled with immunoSEQ multiplex PCR; TCRdb holds only in-frame clones, not every one. Of 45,000 to 65,000 clones in the sample, roughly 87% were seen once. The sequence derives from a man aged 55 to 70 with active COVID-19. Sequencing was performed on peripheral blood. The rearrangement joins TRBV2 to TRBJ2-3; 7 bases align to TRBD1. In DNA, the CDR3 is TGTGCCAGCAGTGAGGACAGGACCACAGATACGCAGTATTTT. This encodes CASSEDRTTDTQYF.